This T cell receptor (beta chain) is drawn from a study of T cells expressing NK-cell markers. Looking at the study overall: CD3+CD56+NKG2C+, CD3+CD56+NKG2C- and CD3+CD56-NKG2C+ T cells, once sorted, supplied the TCR beta repertoires.

After re-calling the 5' RACE reads, TCRdb lists one entry per CDR3 protein, DNA absent. This repertoire comprises about 550,000 distinct CDR3 sequences; its ten largest clones make up approximately 3.5%. Germline V gives CDR1 SGHDT, CDR2 YYEEEE. CDR3 length equals 16 residues. The genes are TRBV5-6 and TRBJ2-3; TCRdb's assignment of TRBD1 cannot be checked, as there is no DNA. This TCR derives from a man between 18 and 29 years old in good health. The material sequenced was blood T cells: a sorted CD56 or NKG2C T cell subset, CD4+ or CD8+ T cells, or bulk PBMC T cells (not recorded which). The CDR3 protein is CASSLFRESYRDTQYF.